The TCR beta chain described here comes from a study of shared clonotypes between healthy human individuals. The germline gives CDR1 GTSNPN, CDR2 SVGIG (reference sequence). The ends were cut back, 4 bases at V and 4 bases at J, with 19 bases in the middle. The CDR3 runs to 15 residues. TCRdb keeps only in-frame clones here, not all; method: immunoSEQ multiplex PCR. The sample yields roughly 1,100,000 clones, 60% to 80% seen once. The TCR comes from a man between 18 and 29 years old in good health. The sequenced material came from memory CD4+ T cells sorted from blood. Subset defined: CD45RA-negative fraction. The chain is built from TRBV30 and TRBJ1-2, with D tentatively TRBD1 (5 bases). The CDR3 DNA is TGTGCCTGGATACCCCTCCGGGGACGTGTCTATGGCTACACCTTC. It encodes CAWIPLRGRVYGYTF.